The 14 T cell receptor beta chains below were found in one sample sequenced in a study of response to subunit inactivated influenza vaccine. Via MiXCR, TCRdb re-called the RT-PCR reads, giving one row per CDR3 protein. The sample lists around 580,000 distinct CDR3 sequences, around 11% occurring once. The sample here was PBMCs from blood, taken on the day of vaccination. These receptors came from a man aged 50-60 years who received an inactivated influenza vaccine.

This rearrangement joins TRBV27 to TRBJ2-3, with 7 bases identical to TRBD2. The J segment lost 0 bases and the V segment lost 3 bases, leaving 6 bases of the junction unmatched. CDR3 length: 16 residues. Looked up from germline, CDR1 is MNHEY and CDR2 is SMNVEV (reference sequence). The CDR3 protein is CASSLGSGVSTDTQYF. CDR3 DNA: TGTGCCAGCAGTTTGGGCAGCGGGGTAAGCACAGATACGCAGTATTTT.

The chain joins TRBV6-1 to TRBJ1-1; no firm D call. V was shortened by 6 bases and J by 4 bases, with 15 bases between the two germline ends. The CDR3 spans 14 residues. From germline, CDR1 is MNHNS and CDR2 SASEGT. CDR3 region: CASRVRSGSTEAFF. The CDR3 nucleotides are TGTGCCAGCAGGGTAAGGTCCGGTTCCACTGAAGCTTTCTTT.

This clonotype occurred a few times. The chain recombines TRBV4-2 with TRBJ2-1; 15 bases fit TRBD2. There are 17 residues in the CDR3. Per germline, CDR1 LGHNA and CDR2 YNFKEQ. V dropped 2 bases and J dropped 7; count of bases not matched to a gene: 6. This CDR3 is CASSQMGLAGGLNEQFF. In DNA form, the CDR3 reads TGTGCCAGCAGCCAAATGGGACTAGCGGGAGGTTTGAATGAGCAGTTCTTC.

This clonotype was counted many times. The chain couples TRBV10-3 to TRBJ2-2; D is perhaps TRBD2 (7 bases). The germline gives CDR1 ENHRY, CDR2 SYGVKD. Trimming took off 3 bases at V and 7 bases at J, with 12 bases between the two ends. This CDR3 region has 14 residues. The CDR3 DNA reads TGTGCCATCAGTGAACGGCGGGGGCACGGGGAGCTGTTTTTT. Its translation is CAISERRGHGELFF.

This clonotype was counted many times. This chain uses TRBV12-3 or TRBV12-4 with TRBJ2-3; D is uncertain. This CDR3 has 16 amino acids. Between the trimmed V and J ends, which lost 3 bases and 0 bases, there was a span of 13 bases. As DNA, the CDR3 is TGTGCCAGCAGTTTCAGTAGCCGTCCTAGCACAGATACGCAGTATTTT. Residues: CASSFSSRPSTDTQYF.

DNA of the CDR3: TGTGCCAGCAGCTTACACTCGAAGAACACTGAAGCTTTCTTT. Its translation is CASSLHSKNTEAFF. V gene TRBV11-2 combines with J gene TRBJ1-1, with D hard to call. The CDR3 has 14 residues. CDR1 SGHAT and CDR2 FQNNGV come from the germline V gene. V gave up 2 bases and J gave up 1 base, with 8 bases separating them.

The chain has TRBV6-2 or TRBV6-3 and TRBJ2-3, with D tentatively TRBD1 (7 bases). Germline CDR1 is MNHEY and CDR2 is SVGEGT. This CDR3 has 20 residues. Trimming took off 0 bases at V and 8 bases at J, with 30 bases between the two ends. CDR3 region: CASSYSFYTTGTAAGSTQYF. In nucleotides, the CDR3 is TGTGCCAGCAGTTACTCGTTTTACACAACCGGGACAGCCGCGGGGAGTACGCAGTATTTT.

The V gene is TRBV27, the J gene TRBJ2-1; the match to TRBD1 covers 10 bases. Looked up from germline, CDR1 is MNHEY and CDR2 is SMNVEV (reference sequence). Unmatched junction bases numbered 8, after V lost 4 bases and J lost 8 bases. The CDR3 contains 15 residues. CDR3 sequence (DNA): TGTGCCAGCAGTTCCCCCGGGACAGGGGAAGATGAGCAGTTCTTC. It yields the protein CASSSPGTGEDEQFF.

This clonotype was counted only a few times. The chain couples TRBV9 to TRBJ2-3; unclear D gene. The CDR3 runs 16 residues. Trimming pared 0 bases from V and 0 bases from J, leaving 11 bases between. From germline, CDR1 is SGDLS and CDR2 YYNGEE. In DNA, the CDR3 is TGTGCCAGCAGCGTAGGCCTGAGCCCCAGCACAGATACGCAGTATTTT. It translates to CASSVGLSPSTDTQYF.

The CDR3 reads CASSTGILNSPLHF. CDR3 bases: TGTGCCAGCTCCACAGGGATCCTTAATTCACCCCTCCACTTT. The rearrangement links TRBV18 to TRBJ1-6; maybe TRBD1 (6 bases). CDR3 length: 14 residues. Germline CDR1 KGHSH, CDR2 LQKENI. Trimming shortened V by 6 bases and J by 6 bases, and 12 bases separated the two germline ends.

This clonotype occurred a few times. This rearrangement joins TRBV28 to TRBJ1-5; D gene unclear. V lost 2 bases and J lost 2, with 7 bases in between. The CDR3 totals 14 residues. Germline V gene sequence: CDR1 MDHEN, CDR2 SYDVKM. For the CDR3, the DNA is TGTGCCAGCAGTTTAGTCCTGGGCAATCAGCCCCAGCATTTT. It is translated as CASSLVLGNQPQHF.

A few counts support this clonotype. This chain joins TRBV12-3 or TRBV12-4 and TRBJ2-1; 10 nucleotides agree with TRBD1. Unmatched junction bases numbered 9, after V lost 5 bases and J lost 8 bases. There are 15 residues in the CDR3. CDR3 bases: TGTGCCAGCAGTCCTCGGACAGGGGGAGTCGATGAGCAGTTCTTC. As protein: CASSPRTGGVDEQFF.

This clonotype was observed a handful of times. The CDR3 is CVLRDSGTDTQYF. Written as DNA, the CDR3 is TGTGTCCTCCGGGACAGCGGCACAGATACGCAGTATTTT. The chain recombines TRBV28 with TRBJ2-3; TRBD1 aligns across 7 bases. CDR3 length equals 13 residues. Germline V CDR1 and CDR2: MDHEN, SYDVKM.

There are a few counts of this clonotype. The chain combines TRBV20-1 with TRBJ1-4; TRBD1 matches 10 bases. Unmatched junction bases numbered 14, after V lost 4 bases and J lost 3 bases. The CDR3 is 18 amino acids. Germline loops: CDR1 DFQATT, CDR2 SNEGSKA (reference sequence). DNA of the CDR3: TGCAGTGCTACCCCCCTGACAGGGGGCGGGGGATCTAATGAAAAACTGTTTTTT. It codes for CSATPLTGGGGSNEKLFF.